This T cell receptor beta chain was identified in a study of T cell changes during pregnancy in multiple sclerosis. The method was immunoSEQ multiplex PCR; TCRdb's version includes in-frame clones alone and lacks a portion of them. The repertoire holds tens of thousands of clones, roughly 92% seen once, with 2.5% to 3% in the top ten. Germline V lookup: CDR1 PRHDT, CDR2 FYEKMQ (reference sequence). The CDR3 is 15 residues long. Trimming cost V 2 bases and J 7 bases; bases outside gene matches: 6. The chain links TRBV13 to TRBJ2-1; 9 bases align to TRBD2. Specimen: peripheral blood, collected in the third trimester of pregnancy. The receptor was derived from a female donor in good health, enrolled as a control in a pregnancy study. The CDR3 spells CASSLRRGGSNEQFF. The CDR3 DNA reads TGTGCCAGCAGCTTACGGCGGGGGGGCAGTAATGAGCAGTTCTTC.